These T cell receptor beta chains were read from a single sample in a study of cytomegalovirus exposure and HLA in healthy donors. Libraries were prepared by immunoSEQ multiplex PCR; TCRdb keeps only in-frame clonotypes and omits some of them. Of about 140,000 clones in the sample, about 80% were seen once. The source material was PBMCs. The receptors were sampled from a man aged 35 to 55 in good health and CMV-seropositive. CDR3s include the opening cysteine and the closing phenylalanine or tryptophan. A D gene is named only where the DNA matches it firmly. Rows give clone size only sometimes, using once, few, many, or a class for an expanded clone.

TRBV29-1,.,TRBJ2-1,.,CSIGTRQFF,TGCAGCATTGGGACTCGGCAGTTCTTC
TRBV7-6,TRBD1,TRBJ2-1,.,CASSSDPGQAYNEQFF,TGTGCCAGCAGCTCGGATCCGGGACAGGCCTACAATGAGCAGTTCTTC
TRBV7-8,.,TRBJ1-5,.,CASSSRVGVQGNQPQHF,TGTGCCAGCAGCTCCCGGGTTGGGGTACAGGGCAATCAGCCCCAGCATTTT
TRBV29-1,TRBD1,TRBJ1-2,few,CSVRGGGGQIYGYTF,TGCAGCGTGCGAGGGGGCGGAGGGCAGATCTATGGCTACACCTTC
TRBV4-1,TRBD2,TRBJ2-7,once,CASSQGRLAGASYEQYF,TGCGCCAGCAGCCAAGGGCGGCTAGCGGGGGCCTCCTACGAGCAGTACTTC
TRBV27,TRBD1,TRBJ1-4,once,CAEPARTGGKRRTTNEKLFF,TGTGCCGAGCCGGCTCGGACAGGAGGTAAGAGGAGAACAACTAATGAAAAACTGTTTTTT
TRBV5-5,.,TRBJ1-2,few,CASSPGDNYGYTF,TGTGCCAGCAGCCCAGGGGATAACTATGGCTACACCTTC
TRBV6-1,TRBD1,TRBJ1-2,.,CASSEAYRGGYTF,TGTGCCAGCAGTGAAGCATACAGGGGGGGCTACACCTTC
TRBV6-5,TRBD1,TRBJ1-2,.,CASSTRDREGYTF,TGTGCCAGCAGTACACGGGACAGGGAAGGCTACACCTTC
TRBV6-1,.,TRBJ1-2,.,CASSEGSIGNYGYTF,TGTGCCAGCAGTGAGGGTAGCATAGGAAACTATGGCTACACCTTC
TRBV4-1,TRBD1,TRBJ1-1,.,CASSQPGQGPLNTEAFF,TGCGCCAGCAGCCAACCCGGACAGGGACCTCTGAACACTGAAGCTTTCTTT
TRBV5-6,.,TRBJ1-2,.,CASSLTANYGYTF,TGTGCCAGCAGCTTGACAGCCAACTATGGCTACACCTTC
TRBV6-7,TRBD2,TRBJ2-1,.,CASSSVTSGGTNEQFF,TGTGCCAGCAGTTCTGTGACTAGCGGGGGAACTAATGAGCAGTTCTTC
TRBV20-1,.,TRBJ2-7,.,CSASGFYEQYF,TGCAGTGCTAGCGGGTTCTACGAGCAGTACTTC
TRBV7-2,TRBD2,TRBJ2-7,.,CASSLEPAGGSEQYF,TGTGCCAGCAGCTTAGAGCCAGCGGGGGGATCCGAGCAGTACTTC
TRBV7-9,TRBD2,TRBJ2-7,.,CASGLAGGYEQYF,TGTGCCAGTGGACTAGCGGGGGGGTACGAGCAGTACTTC
TRBV6-1,TRBD1,TRBJ1-3,.,CASSEQGAGNTIYF,TGTGCCAGCAGTGAACAGGGGGCTGGAAACACCATATATTTT
TRBV6-1,.,TRBJ2-7,.,CASTPTRGGSYEQYF,TGTGCCAGCACCCCCACCCGGGGAGGTTCCTACGAGCAGTACTTC
TRBV5-1,.,TRBJ2-3,.,CASSLRQVTDTQYF,TGCGCCAGCAGCTTACGACAGGTCACAGATACGCAGTATTTT
TRBV7-2,TRBD2,TRBJ2-3,.,CASSPVAGASTDTQYF,TGTGCCAGCAGCCCAGTAGCGGGGGCGAGCACAGATACGCAGTATTTT